The 13 T cell receptor beta chains given below trace back to one sample, sequenced in a study of memory CD4+ T cells and cytomegalovirus serostatus. Sequencing used immunoSEQ multiplex PCR; TCRdb keeps in-frame clones, though not all of them. The sample consists of about 57,000 clones, roughly four fifths of them appearing once. The sort gate was single viable CD3+CD4+CD8-CD45RO+ cells for memory CD4+ T cells. The sample taken for sequencing was memory CD4+ T cells from blood. The receptors were sampled from an adult in good health and CMV-seronegative.

V usage is TRBV5-1 and J usage is TRBJ2-7; D unclear. The CDR3 length is 13 residues. Trimming stripped 1 base from V and 5 bases from J, with 10 bases between. The germline CDR1 and CDR2 sequences are SGHRS and YFSETQ. CDR3 sequence reads: CASSLSFRDEQYF. The CDR3, as DNA: TGCGCCAGCAGCTTGTCTTTTAGAGACGAGCAGTACTTC.

The chain uses TRBV9 and TRBJ2-1; weak D call: TRBD2 (6 bases). Trimming pared 7 bases from V and 4 bases from J, leaving 15 bases between. This CDR3 contains 14 residues. Germline CDR1 reads SGDLS; CDR2 reads YYNGEE. The chain's CDR3 is CASGGALSYNEQFF. The CDR3 DNA follows: TGTGCCAGCGGAGGGGCTTTGAGTTACAATGAGCAGTTCTTC. The whole variable domain, filled in from reference TRBV9 and TRBJ2-1, reads DSGVTQTPKHLITATGQRVTLRCSPRSGDLSVYWYQQSLDQGLQFLIQYYNGEERAKGNILERFSAQQFPDLHSELNLSSLELGDSALYFCASGGALSYNEQFFGPGTRLTVL.

The chain recombines TRBV28 with TRBJ1-2; D possibly corresponds to TRBD1 (5 bases). The germline V and J ends were trimmed by 8 bases and 4 bases, with 17 bases remaining between them. Germline V gene sequence: CDR1 MDHEN, CDR2 SYDVKM. The CDR3 has 14 residues. CDR3 sequence reads: CASLNPGPLYGYTF. As DNA, the CDR3 is TGTGCCAGCCTAAATCCGGGACCTCTCTATGGCTACACCTTC.

This sequence joins TRBV5-8 and TRBJ2-7; no clear D. The CDR3 consists of 14 residues. Germline CDR1 and CDR2: SGHTS and YDEGEE. V dropped 0 bases and J dropped 3 bases, with 10 bases sitting between them. As DNA, the CDR3 is TGTGCCAGCAGCTTGGAGCCTAGTAGCTACGAGCAGTACTTC. This sequence encodes CASSLEPSSYEQYF.

The V and J genes are TRBV5-1 and TRBJ1-5, with D possibly being TRBD1 (5 bases). The CDR3 is made up of 14 amino acids. Germline CDR1 SGHRS, CDR2 YFSETQ. Trimming stripped 8 bases from V and 5 bases from J, with 17 bases between. The CDR3: CASRTSLDDQPQHF. Here the CDR3 DNA reads TGCGCCAGTCGGACATCCCTTGACGATCAGCCCCAGCATTTT.

The rearrangement joins TRBV6-5 to TRBJ1-2, with 9 nucleotides matching TRBD1. The CDR3 has 14 amino acids. CDR1 and CDR2 from the germline V gene are MNHEY and SVGAGI. The V segment lost 4 bases and the J segment 4 bases; nucleotides outside the gene matches: 4. The CDR3 DNA is TGTGCCAGCAGTTTGGGGACAGGGCCCTATGGCTACACCTTC. Its translation is CASSLGTGPYGYTF.

This chain uses TRBV11-2 with TRBJ1-2; no clear D gene. The CDR3 totals 13 residues. Germline CDR1 is SGHAT and CDR2 is FQNNGV. V was cut by 5 bases and J by 7 bases, with 14 bases left in between. Here the CDR3 reads CASSPLARSGYTF. CDR3 in DNA: TGTGCCAGCAGCCCCCTGGCTAGGAGTGGCTACACCTTC.

V usage is TRBV29-1 and J usage is TRBJ2-1, with unresolved D. The germline CDR1 and CDR2 sequences are SQVTM and ANQGSEA. Trimming took 2 bases from V and 6 from J, leaving 11 bases between them. The CDR3 runs to 13 residues. The CDR3 loop reads CSVESWAVNEQFF. The CDR3 DNA is TGCAGCGTTGAATCTTGGGCAGTCAATGAGCAGTTCTTC.

This clone rates as medium-sized. This sequence joins TRBV4-1 and TRBJ1-2; TRBD1 agrees at 8 bases. The CDR3 is 19 amino acids. V shed 0 bases and J 7 bases; nucleotides not matched to a gene: 19. Germline CDR1 is MGHRA and CDR2 is YSYEKL. This chain's CDR3 is CASSQEAWGPSGGEGGYTF. The CDR3, as DNA: TGCGCCAGCAGCCAAGAAGCTTGGGGACCCTCAGGGGGCGAAGGTGGCTACACCTTC.

The V gene is TRBV11-3, the J gene TRBJ2-1; 8 bases are shared with TRBD2. V was pared by 2 bases and J by 8 bases, with 5 bases of the junction left unmatched. CDR1 and CDR2 (germline): SGHNT, YENEEA. This CDR3 contains 14 residues. The DNA for the CDR3 is TGTGCCAGCAGCTTACGGGGGGGGGAGTATGAGCAGTTCTTC. Residues: CASSLRGGEYEQFF.

The V gene is TRBV6-1, the J gene TRBJ2-5; D might be TRBD1 (5 bases). Trimming cost V 0 bases and J 5 bases, with 13 bases left between them. Germline assignment: CDR1 MNHNS and CDR2 SASEGT. There are 15 residues in the CDR3. In DNA, the CDR3 is TGTGCCAGCAGTGAAGCAGGGGCAGGGCTGGAGACCCAGTACTTC. This gives the protein CASSEAGAGLETQYF.

The genes are TRBV6-1 and TRBJ1-4, with TRBD1 as a possible D gene (5 bases). The CDR3 totals 15 residues. Germline V gives CDR1 MNHNS, CDR2 SASEGT. The V end lost 5 bases, the J end lost 14 bases, and 24 bases lay between the germline ends. CDR3 sequence (DNA): TGTGCCAGCAGTTGGGGAGGGGCAGGTCCCTTAGTCCTGTTTTTT. This sequence encodes CASSWGGAGPLVLFF.

This chain connects TRBV1 to TRBJ2-7; the D segment call TRBD2 is taken from the table without a DNA check. TRBV1 is marked as a pseudogene. This CDR3 region has 16 residues. Here the CDR3 DNA reads TGCACCAGCAGCCAAGATGCGGGGGGTAGCTCCTACGAGCAGTACTTC. It codes for CTSSQDAGGSSYEQYF.